This is a list of T cell receptor beta chains from one sample in a study of T cells in Graves' hyperthyroidism and ophthalmopathy. MiXCR, run by TCRdb on the multiplex PCR reads, gives a single entry per CDR3 protein. The table has just under 750,000 distinct CDR3 sequences, roughly a third seen once. Specimen: blood. The receptors originated from a woman aged 35 to 49 with Graves' hyperthyroidism. The CDR3 runs from the conserved cysteine through the conserved F or W. The order of the fields is D gene, J gene, V gene, clone size, CDR3 protein, CDR3 DNA. The D gene is left open where the match is weak. Clone size is stated in some rows and not others, as once, few, many or a class when expanded.

TRBD1 | TRBJ1-1 | TRBV9 | few | CASSVGQKNTEAFF | TGTGCCAGCAGCGTGGGACAGAAGAACACTGAAGCTTTCTTT
TRBD1 | TRBJ1-5 | TRBV5-8 | few | CASSGTEAYSNQPQHF | TGTGCCAGCAGCGGGACAGAAGCTTATAGCAATCAGCCCCAGCATTTT
NA | TRBJ1-1 | TRBV7-9 | few | CASSLAVGTPEAFF | TGTGCCAGCAGCTTAGCGGTTGGTACTCCTGAAGCTTTCTTT
NA | TRBJ2-7 | TRBV5-1 | few | CASGTGDSSYEQYF | TGCGCCAGCGGGACGGGGGACAGTTCCTACGAGCAGTACTTC
TRBD1 | TRBJ1-6 | TRBV4-3 | NA | CASSRSGTGGQFLDSPLHF | TGCGCCAGCAGCCGGTCCGGGACAGGGGGTCAATTTTTGGATTCACCCCTCCACTTT
NA | TRBJ1-2 | TRBV20-1 | many | CSARRRWGPLYGYTF | TGCAGTGCTAGACGACGATGGGGGCCGCTCTATGGCTACACCTTC
NA | TRBJ2-7 | TRBV19 | NA | CASSLYPYEQYF | TGTGCCAGCAGTTTATACCCCTACGAGCAGTACTTC
TRBD1 | TRBJ2-7 | TRBV7-3 | NA | CASSLTRQGAEEQYF | TGTGCCAGCAGCTTAACGCGACAGGGGGCAGAAGAGCAGTACTTC
TRBD2 | TRBJ2-1 | TRBV20-1 | NA | CSARGGLAAYNEQFF | TGCAGTGCTAGAGGAGGACTAGCGGCATACAATGAGCAGTTCTTC
NA | TRBJ2-7 | TRBV7-2 | many | CASSWGSVRPYEQYF | TGTGCCAGCAGCTGGGGGTCAGTCCGCCCCTACGAGCAGTACTTC
NA | TRBJ1-2 | TRBV5-4 | NA | CASSLRQRISTMGYTF | TGTGCCAGCAGCTTGCGGCAGCGGATATCGACGATGGGCTACACCTTC
NA | TRBJ1-3 | TRBV2 | few | CASSGPHTGRFGNTIYF | TGTGCCAGCAGTGGGCCCCACACAGGGAGGTTTGGAAACACCATATATTTT
NA | TRBJ2-6 | TRBV7-9 | NA | CASSWHGAGANVLTF | TGTGCCAGCAGCTGGCACGGGGCCGGGGCCAACGTCCTGACTTTC
NA | TRBJ2-7 | TRBV7-8 | many | CASSLAQGRSEQYF | TGTGCCAGCAGCTTAGCCCAGGGGAGGAGCGAGCAGTACTTC
TRBD2 | TRBJ2-2 | TRBV5-1 | NA | CASSLSLAGTGELFF | TGCGCCAGCAGCTTATCCCTAGCGGGTACCGGGGAGCTGTTTTTT
NA | TRBJ1-3 | TRBV20-1 | NA | CSARGLAGGWATIYF | TGCAGTGCAAGGGGACTAGCGGGAGGATGGGCCACCATATATTTT
NA | TRBJ1-5 | TRBV20-1 | many | CSARPDPRVNQPQHF | TGCAGTGCTAGGCCAGACCCTAGGGTAAATCAGCCCCAGCATTTT
TRBD1 | TRBJ1-2 | TRBV5-5 | few | CASTADRVTTNWGYTF | TGTGCCAGCACCGCGGACAGGGTCACCACAAACTGGGGCTACACCTTC
NA | TRBJ2-2 | TRBV12-3/TRBV12-4 | NA | CASNQGGRTGELFF | TGTGCCAGCAACCAGGGGGGTCGGACCGGGGAGCTGTTTTTT
NA | TRBJ2-7 | TRBV29-1 | many | CSVRSYSSYEQYF | TGCAGCGTTCGAAGTTATAGCTCCTACGAGCAGTACTTC
NA | TRBJ1-2 | TRBV29-1 | NA | CSVRTGNTF | TGCAGCGTGCGGACGGGCAACACCTTC
TRBD1 | TRBJ2-7 | TRBV7-2 | many | CASSLVGGMTQYEQYF | TGTGCCAGCAGCTTAGTAGGGGGCATGACCCAATACGAGCAGTACTTC
TRBD1 | TRBJ1-1 | TRBV10-3 | NA | CASSPWGQGRNTEAFF | TGTGCCAGCTCACCTTGGGGACAGGGACGGAACACTGAAGCTTTCTTT
TRBD1 | TRBJ1-2 | TRBV12-3/TRBV12-4 | NA | CASSPLGTGTF | TGTGCCAGCAGCCCCTTAGGGACAGGTACCTTC
NA | TRBJ2-7 | TRBV7-9 | many | CASRTRTGTLDEQYF | TGTGCCAGCAGGACACGAACAGGGACGCTTGACGAGCAGTACTTC
TRBD2 | TRBJ2-5 | TRBV27 | NA | CASSFVKALAGGPRSGTQYF | TGTGCCAGCAGTTTTGTTAAAGCGCTAGCGGGAGGTCCGCGTTCGGGGACCCAGTACTTC
TRBD1 | TRBJ1-2 | TRBV6-5 | NA | CASSTRQGAQGKGYTF | TGTGCCAGCAGTACCCGACAGGGGGCGCAAGGAAAAGGCTACACCTTC
TRBD2 | TRBJ2-2 | TRBV5-1 | NA | CASTPSGANTGELFF | TGCGCCAGCACCCCGAGCGGGGCTAACACCGGGGAGCTGTTTTTT
TRBD1 | TRBJ1-1 | TRBV11-2 | few | CASSLDRGRGRLNTEAFF | TGTGCCAGCAGCTTAGATCGTGGCAGGGGGCGCTTAAACACTGAAGCTTTCTTT
TRBD2 | TRBJ2-7 | TRBV29-1 | NA | CSVVGEREGTYEQYF | TGCAGCGTTGTGGGGGAGCGGGAGGGTACCTACGAGCAGTACTTC
TRBD2 | TRBJ2-7 | TRBV10-1 | NA | CASSTRQRGGGIYKQYF | TGTGCCAGCAGCACAAGACAGCGGGGTGGGGGGATCTACAAGCAGTACTTC
NA | TRBJ1-2 | TRBV19 | many | CASSMSRGYGYTF | TGTGCCAGTAGTATGTCCAGGGGCTATGGCTACACCTTC
NA | TRBJ1-2 | TRBV2 | NA | CASSVALTAPHGYTF | TGTGCCAGCAGTGTTGCTTTGACAGCCCCCCATGGCTACACCTTC
TRBD2 | TRBJ2-7 | TRBV4-1 | NA | CASSQAPSGPRIEQYF | TGCGCCAGCAGCCAAGCTCCTAGCGGGCCAAGAATTGAGCAGTACTTC
NA | TRBJ1-2 | TRBV29-1 | once | CSIEGRYGYTF | TGCAGCATCGAGGGGCGCTATGGCTACACCTTC
TRBD1 | TRBJ2-7 | TRBV7-6 | many | CASSPDRGNEQYF | TGTGCCAGCAGCCCGGACAGGGGAAACGAGCAGTACTTC
NA | TRBJ1-4 | TRBV5-1 | NA | CASSPQYQGIGEKLFF | TGCGCCAGCAGCCCGCAGTATCAGGGAATAGGAGAAAAACTGTTTTTT
TRBD1 | TRBJ2-5 | TRBV12-3/TRBV12-4 | NA | CASTLTGVGGEETQYF | TGTGCCAGCACCCTAACAGGGGTTGGTGGGGAAGAGACCCAGTACTTC
TRBD2 | TRBJ2-5 | TRBV7-2 | many | CASSLEWYGRPQYF | TGTGCCAGCAGCTTAGAGTGGTACGGGAGGCCCCAGTACTTC
NA | TRBJ1-2 | TRBV2 | few | CASSYAGLNYGYTF | TGTGCCAGCAGTTATGCCGGACTGAACTATGGCTACACCTTC
NA | TRBJ1-1 | TRBV29-1 | many | CSVDPGGYTEAFF | TGCAGCGTTGACCCGGGAGGGTACACTGAAGCTTTCTTT
NA | TRBJ2-3 | TRBV7-8 | NA | CASSKPYEVGAQYF | TGTGCCAGCAGCAAACCTTATGAGGTGGGCGCGCAGTATTTT
NA | TRBJ2-2 | TRBV5-1 | once | CASLQEGPNTGELFF | TGTGCCAGCCTTCAGGAGGGGCCTAACACCGGGGAGCTGTTTTTT
TRBD1 | TRBJ2-6 | TRBV11-2 | few | CASSLLQGASGANVLTF | TGTGCCAGCAGTTTATTACAGGGGGCATCTGGGGCCAACGTCCTGACTTTC
NA | TRBJ1-5 | TRBV7-2 | many | CASSLGFSNQPQHF | TGTGCCAGCAGCTTAGGTTTTAGCAATCAGCCCCAGCATTTT
NA | TRBJ1-2 | TRBV5-1 | few | CASSFVGGMLEGYTF | TGCGCCAGCAGCTTCGTCGGGGGTATGCTGGAGGGCTACACCTTC
NA | TRBJ1-2 | TRBV6-5 | few | CASRARDGYTF | TGTGCCAGCAGGGCACGGGATGGCTACACCTTC
TRBD1 | TRBJ2-5 | TRBV29-1 | NA | CSVEVTGVGETQYF | TGCAGCGTTGAAGTGACAGGGGTTGGAGAGACCCAGTACTTC
TRBD2 | TRBJ2-7 | TRBV6-5 | NA | CASSYGAGVSYEQYF | TGTGCCAGCAGTTACGGGGCGGGAGTGTCCTACGAGCAGTACTTC
NA | TRBJ2-7 | TRBV4-1 | NA | CASSQRAGTPNEQYF | TGCGCCAGCAGCCAGAGGGCTGGGACTCCAAACGAGCAGTACTTC
NA | TRBJ1-4 | TRBV6-6 | NA | CASSYSTGSHLQTEKLFF | TGTGCCAGCAGTTACTCTACAGGGTCACACCTCCAGACTGAAAAACTGTTTTTT
TRBD1 | TRBJ1-2 | TRBV28 | NA | CASSLVSRTGGLKGYTF | TGTGCCAGCAGTTTAGTATCCAGGACAGGAGGATTGAAGGGCTACACCTTC
TRBD1 | TRBJ1-1 | TRBV7-2 | many | CASSLAATGGTTAFF | TGTGCCAGCAGCTTAGCCGCGACAGGGGGTACCACGGCTTTCTTT
NA | TRBJ1-2 | TRBV13 | many | CASSLKSGFHGYTF | TGTGCCAGCAGCTTAAAGTCAGGGTTCCATGGCTACACCTTC
TRBD1 | TRBJ1-5 | TRBV19 | NA | CASRWVERGLNQPQHF | TGTGCCAGTAGATGGGTCGAAAGGGGGCTGAATCAGCCCCAGCATTTT